The source of this T cell receptor (beta chain) is a study of blood T cell repertoires in COVID-19. As handled by the study authors: Estimated nucleated cell counts came from reference gene primer amplification. Libraries were prepared by immunoSEQ multiplex PCR; TCRdb keeps only in-frame clonotypes and omits some of them. V, J and clone size are those of that table, while D and trimming were read from the DNA. Among almost 85,000 clones listed, about 83% were seen once. This CDR3 spans 18 amino acids. V shed 0 bases and J 3 bases; nucleotides not matched to a gene: 5. From germline, CDR1 is LGHNA and CDR2 YSLEER.

The TCR originated in a man older than 75 with active or convalescent COVID-19. The V and J genes are TRBV4-3 and TRBJ2-1, with 13 nucleotides matching TRBD2. Source material: peripheral blood. CDR3 coding DNA: TGCGCCAGCAGCCAAGAAATAACTAGCGGGAGGGACTACAATGAGCAGTTCTTC. Protein product: CASSQEITSGRDYNEQFF.